This note documents a single TCR beta chain sequence. The sample holds no much larger clone one base away, and base qualities are not on file. The immunoSEQ multiplex PCR, with forward primers for 54 TRBV segments and reverse primers for 13 TRBJ segments, was used to amplify TCRB CDR3 regions. Cultured samples were sequenced at survey resolution, targeting fewer than 65,000 T cell genomes. Sequencing of amplicons was performed on an Illumina HiSeq System, and 87 bp reads covering the CDR3 were generated. The authors' pipeline ran thus. Correction for PCR and sequencing errors was applied to reads, and CDR3 regions were defined through alignment to IMGT reference sequences. Synthetic template pools were used to estimate template counts and unique rearrangement counts. Clonality was computed by subtracting Pielou's evenness from 1. The Daley-Smith estimator was used to estimate richness. Morisita's index served as the measure of repertoire overlap. Clones present in cultured samples but not detected in the pre-culture repertoire of the same donor were defined as low-abundance clones. TCRdb stores this immuneACCESS table with in-frame sequences only. Part of the clones is absent; in the studies checked, under half of the shortfall reflects unresolved V genes, and no reason is known for the rest. That table furnishes V, J and clone size, whereas the DNA furnished D and trimming. Within this sample are around 2,400 clones, with around 71% of them counted one time only. The ten largest clones add up to under 60% of the sample.

Following 15 days of expansion, the cultured CD4+ cells were restimulated for 24 h with HeLa cells expressing the same allogeneic DPB1. To serve as antigen-presenting cells, HeLa stimulator cells were retrovirally transduced with HLA-DPA1/DPB1, HLA-DM, invariant chain and CD80. Untouched CD4+ T cells were isolated from Ficoll-separated PBMC through negative selection with magnetic beads, and an average purity of about 98% was reached. In medium with approximately 10% human AB serum and about 49 U/mL IL-2, CD4+ responders and 100 Gy-irradiated HeLa cells were cocultured at a 3:1 ratio. Using magnetic beads, untouched CD4+ T cells were isolated from Ficoll-separated PBMC at approximately 98% purity, with only negligible CD8+ contamination. Peripheral blood mononuclear cells came from the buffy coats of a few healthy blood donors. CMV seronegative status was shared by all three donors. Genomic DNA was extracted with the DNeasy Blood & Tissue Kit.

These data originate in a study of T cell repertoires and HLA-DP antigens (dated by TCRdb to 2016 to 2018). Regarding the research as a whole: The study used an in vitro model of CD4+ T cell alloreactivity in which transduced HeLa cells presented allogeneic HLA-DP. The two alloantigens modelled structurally similar versus dissimilar alloantigens, differing from self at one and over nine peptide-binding groove amino acids, respectively. Of the three donors, two were male and one was female, and their ages ranged from the 18-to-29 age band up to the 60-to-69 age band.

V is pruned by 4 bases and J by 0 bases, leaving 12 bases of the junction without a gene match. CDR1 and CDR2 are read off the germline V gene as SGHRS and YFSETQ. Taken from cysteine to phenylalanine, the CDR3 has 20 residues. Only CDR3 DNA is held: 60 bases, read in frame from base 1. What the work shows at the level of the full study, not this receptor alone: Naive and memory CD4+ repertoires were not analysed separately. An average cumulative frequency of roughly 35% against one allele and about 46% against the other was found for clones undetected before culture. The study was limited by having only three donors, by relying on a non-physiological HeLa antigen-presenting system, and by using total CD4+ responder cells.

The sequenced sample was CD137- CD4+ T cells from cultured PBMCs. The receptor was derived from a man aged 55 to 70 in good health and CMV-seronegative. Rearrangement joined TRBV5-1 to TRBJ2-6; 11 central bases correspond to TRBD1. The base sequence is TGCGCCAGCAGCCCCTGGACAGGGGGCATTTCTTTCTCTGGGGCCAACGTCCTGACTTTC. Its product reads: CASSPWTGGISFSGANVLTF.